A single sample gave rise to the 25 T cell receptor beta chains below, sequenced in a study of shared clonotypes between healthy human individuals. Generated by immunoSEQ multiplex PCR, the TCRdb table keeps only in-frame clones and is missing some. The sample shows about 2.4 million clones, roughly nine tenths of them seen only once. Material: naive CD4+ T cells sorted from blood. Sample subset: CD45RA+ positively selected. These receptors were collected from a man aged 18 to 29 in good health.

This chain uses TRBV6-5 with TRBJ1-2; 8 nucleotides match TRBD1. The V segment lost 2 bases and the J segment 4 bases; nucleotides outside the gene matches: 6. CDR1 is MNHEY, CDR2 SVGAGI, per germline. CDR3 size: 15 residues. The CDR3 spells CASSYVGQELYGYTF. The CDR3 DNA reads TGTGCCAGCAGTTACGTGGGACAGGAACTCTATGGCTACACCTTC.

This rearrangement joins TRBV14 to TRBJ1-6; D is uncertain. Germline V CDR1 and CDR2: SGHDN, FVKESK. This CDR3 is built from 13 residues. V was clipped by 0 bases and J by 8 bases, with 5 bases between them. The CDR3 loop is CASSQEGYSPLHF. CDR3 bases: TGTGCCAGCAGCCAAGAGGGGTATTCACCCCTCCACTTT.

The chain links TRBV7-3 to TRBJ1-1; no clear D. Between the trimmed V and J ends, which lost 5 bases and 0 bases, there was a span of 7 bases. The CDR3 spans 13 residues. CDR1 and CDR2 (germline): SGHTA, FQGTGA. The CDR3 protein is CASSASVNTEAFF. The CDR3 region has the DNA TGTGCCAGCAGCGCCTCAGTGAACACTGAAGCTTTCTTT.

The J gene is TRBJ2-1, the V gene TRBV15; 10 nucleotides match TRBD2. Trimming at V came to 0 bases and at J to 5 bases, leaving 10 bases not matched to a gene. Germline V gene sequence: CDR1 LNHNV, CDR2 YYDKDF (reference sequence). The CDR3 spans 18 residues. The CDR3 loop reads CATSRDLRTSGAHNEQFF. The CDR3, as DNA: TGTGCCACCAGCAGAGATTTGCGGACTAGCGGCGCCCACAATGAGCAGTTCTTC.

The V and J genes are TRBV11-3 and TRBJ2-5; D not certain. This CDR3 region has 15 residues. Germline V gene lookup returns CDR1 SGHNT and CDR2 YENEEA. Trimming left V 5 bases short and J 0 bases short, with 13 bases between. CDR3 in amino acids: CASSMRAEYQETQYF. CDR3 bases: TGTGCCAGCAGCATGCGCGCCGAGTACCAAGAGACCCAGTACTTC.

The J gene is TRBJ2-2, the V gene TRBV10-3, with 7 positions matching TRBD1. The CDR3 totals 13 residues. Germline-derived CDR1 and CDR2 are ENHRY and SYGVKD. V shed 7 bases, J shed 5 bases, and the junction held 4 bases outside the gene matches. The CDR3 spells CAITDRETGELFF. CDR3 DNA: TGTGCCATCACTGACAGGGAGACCGGGGAGCTGTTTTTT.

The V gene is TRBV7-2, the J gene TRBJ1-5, with D hard to call. Germline V CDR1 and CDR2: SGHTA, FQGNSA. The length of the CDR3 is 14 residues. V dropped 0 bases and J dropped 7 bases, with 10 bases sitting between them. CDR3 sequence reads: CASSLAGPRQPQHF. DNA of the CDR3: TGTGCCAGCAGCTTAGCAGGACCGAGGCAGCCCCAGCATTTT.

The chain links TRBV29-1 to TRBJ1-5, with D maybe TRBD1 (6 bases). This CDR3 spans 15 amino acids. Germline V gene sequence: CDR1 SQVTM, CDR2 ANQGSEA. Trimming left V 4 bases short and J 0 bases short, with 13 bases between. The CDR3 DNA follows: TGCAGCGTTGGGGAGGGGGGAAGTAGCAATCAGCCCCAGCATTTT. It yields the protein CSVGEGGSSNQPQHF.

The CDR3 region is CASSQSTSRGYEQYF. The DNA for the CDR3 is TGCGCCAGCAGCCAGAGCACTAGCAGGGGGTACGAGCAGTACTTC. The rearrangement links TRBV4-1 to TRBJ2-7; a possible D gene is TRBD1 (7 bases). With 3 bases removed from V and 4 bases from J, the gap between germline ends came to 16 bases. Germline V gene lookup returns CDR1 MGHRA and CDR2 YSYEKL. This CDR3 spans 15 amino acids.

V and J are TRBV6-6 and TRBJ1-1, with 7 bases matching TRBD1. Losses at the gene ends were 5 bases for V and 7 bases for J; bases not matched to a gene: 10. This CDR3 contains 14 residues. CDR1 and CDR2 (germline): MNHNY, SVGAGI (reference sequence). For the CDR3, the DNA is TGTGCCAGCAGTCAAGAATCGACAGGGATTGAAGCTTTCTTT. Translating gives CASSQESTGIEAFF.

Comments on this clone: In the same sample, other DNA sequences code for this CDR3. The J gene is TRBJ1-5, the V gene TRBV6-6, with TRBD1 as a possible D gene (6 bases). Germline CDR1 and CDR2: MNHNY and SVGAGI (reference sequence). This CDR3 has 15 residues. Trimming removed 0 bases at V and 4 bases at J, with 10 bases between. The CDR3 protein is CASSYSGQPNQPQHF. Written as DNA, the CDR3 is TGTGCCAGCAGTTACTCTGGACAGCCAAATCAGCCCCAGCATTTT.

J is TRBJ1-6 and V is TRBV19, with D unclear. V gave up 3 bases and J gave up 5 bases, with 17 bases separating them. The CDR3 runs to 17 residues. Germline CDR1 is LNHDA and CDR2 is SQIVND (reference sequence). The CDR3 here is CASSMLSGRRNNSPLHF. The CDR3 DNA sequence: TGTGCCAGTAGTATGTTATCTGGGAGAAGGAATAATTCACCCCTCCACTTT. The variable domain in full, completed from reference TRBV19 and TRBJ1-6, reads DGGITQSPKYLFRKEGQNVTLSCEQNLNHDAMYWYRQDPGQGLRLIYYSQIVNDFQKGDIAEGYSVSREKKESFPLTVTSAQKNPTAFYLCASSMLSGRRNNSPLHFGNGTRLTVT.

This chain uses TRBV5-1 with TRBJ2-7; 10 bases match TRBD1. The germline gives CDR1 SGHRS, CDR2 YFSETQ. The CDR3 covers 15 residues. Trimming removed 4 bases from V and 2 bases from J; junction bases left unmatched: 6. The CDR3: CASSNLGTGAYEQYF. The CDR3 DNA sequence: TGCGCCAGCAGCAACCTCGGGACAGGGGCCTACGAGCAGTACTTC.

The rearrangement joins TRBV6-1 to TRBJ1-2; 9 bases line up with TRBD1. CDR1 and CDR2 from the germline V gene are MNHNS and SASEGT. Trimming at V came to 6 bases and at J to 8 bases, leaving 10 bases not matched to a gene. The CDR3 has 14 amino acids. CDR3 loop: CASSERGQGRGYTF. CDR3 bases: TGTGCCAGCAGCGAAAGGGGACAGGGCCGAGGCTACACCTTC.

This clone was detected once. This chain links TRBV11-2 with TRBJ2-7, with TRBD2 matching over 7 bases. The CDR3 length is 16 residues. The germline gives CDR1 SGHAT, CDR2 FQNNGV. V shed 5 bases, J shed 5 bases, and the junction held 15 bases outside the gene matches. CDR3 sequence: CASSKGLAVPENEQYF. The CDR3 bases are TGTGCCAGCAGCAAGGGCCTAGCGGTCCCCGAGAACGAGCAGTACTTC. Filled out from reference TRBV11-2 and TRBJ2-7, the complete variable domain reads EAGVAQSPRYKIIEKRQSVAFWCNPISGHATLYWYQQILGQGPKLLIQFQNNGVVDDSQLPKDRFSAERLKGVDSTLKIQPAKLEDSAVYLCASSKGLAVPENEQYFGPGTRLTVT.

This clone is a singleton in its sample. The chain is built from TRBV30 and TRBJ2-1, with 9 bases aligning to TRBD1. J was trimmed by 5 bases and V by 7 bases; bases with no gene match: 6. Germline-derived CDR1 and CDR2 are GTSNPN and SVGIG (reference sequence). The CDR3 consists of 13 residues. This CDR3 is CAFSTGGHNEQFF. The CDR3, as DNA: TGTGCCTTCTCCACAGGGGGCCACAATGAGCAGTTCTTC.

DNA for the CDR3: TGTGCCAGCAGCCCACCAGTGAACACTGAAGCTTTCTTT. Amino acids: CASSPPVNTEAFF. V gene TRBV7-2 combines with J gene TRBJ1-1; D gene ambiguous. The V end lost 5 bases, the J end lost 0 bases, and 7 bases lay between the germline ends. CDR3 length equals 13 residues. The germline V gene has CDR1 SGHTA and CDR2 FQGNSA.

The J gene is TRBJ1-2, the V gene TRBV5-8; 10 bases align to TRBD1. J gave up 3 bases and V 4 bases, and 3 bases lay outside the gene matches. The CDR3 contains 14 residues. Germline values: CDR1 SGHTS, CDR2 YDEGEE. CDR3: CASSPGQGDYGYTF. The CDR3 DNA follows: TGTGCCAGCAGCCCTGGACAGGGGGACTATGGCTACACCTTC.

The chain uses TRBV4-3 and TRBJ1-1; D gene ambiguous. The CDR3 spans 15 residues. Trimming removed 0 bases from V and 11 bases from J, with 19 bases in between. CDR1 is LGHNA and CDR2 is YSLEER in the germline V gene. This CDR3 reads CASSQEMVWHIPAFF. The CDR3 DNA reads as TGCGCCAGCAGCCAAGAGATGGTGTGGCATATCCCCGCTTTCTTT.

The chain has TRBV7-9 and TRBJ2-3; D not resolved. This CDR3 contains 17 residues. V was cut by 4 bases and J by 0 bases, with 17 bases left in between. Per germline, CDR1 SEHNR and CDR2 FQNEAQ (reference sequence). The CDR3 region is CASSSGASRSSTDTQYF. In DNA, the CDR3 is TGTGCCAGCAGCTCCGGCGCTAGTCGTTCTAGCACAGATACGCAGTATTTT.

Note on this clone: Different DNA sequences within this sample yield the same CDR3. V usage is TRBV7-2 and J usage is TRBJ2-7, with TRBD1 matching 10 bases. Trimming took 3 bases from V and 5 from J; bases not matched to a gene: 1. CDR1 is SGHTA, CDR2 FQGNSA, per germline. The CDR3 extends over 13 amino acids. CDR3 bases: TGTGCCAGCAGCTTGGGGACAGGGGACGAGCAGTACTTC. Its protein product is CASSLGTGDEQYF.

Only a few counts were recorded for this clone. The CDR3 sequence: CASSEALVNQPQHF. DNA for the CDR3: TGTGCCAGCAGTGAAGCGCTTGTCAATCAGCCCCAGCATTTT. This chain uses TRBV2 with TRBJ1-5, with D unresolved. Deletions cut 0 bases from V and 3 bases from J, with 6 bases between. The CDR3 has 14 residues. CDR1 is SNHLY and CDR2 is FYNNEI in the germline V gene.

This clone appeared many times. Other DNA sequences in the sample encode the same CDR3. This rearrangement joins TRBV7-9 to TRBJ1-2; 8 bases map to TRBD1. Germline CDR1 SEHNR, CDR2 FQNEAQ (reference sequence). CDR3 length: 14 residues. V was pared by 5 bases and J by 5 bases, with 7 bases of the junction left unmatched. CDR3 DNA: TGTGCCAGCAGCCCCTCGACAGGGGTATATGGCTACACCTTC. Encoded protein: CASSPSTGVYGYTF.

The J gene is TRBJ1-5, the V gene TRBV5-1; weak D call: TRBD1 (5 bases). Germline assignment: CDR1 SGHRS and CDR2 YFSETQ. Trimming shortened V by 0 bases and J by 2 bases, and 12 bases separated the two germline ends. CDR3 length: 16 residues. CDR3 nucleotides: TGCGCCAGCAGCTTGGCGGGACCCGGGGGCAATCAGCCCCAGCATTTT. It translates to CASSLAGPGGNQPQHF.

J is TRBJ1-5 and V is TRBV30; D is possibly TRBD1 (6 bases). The CDR3 spans 13 residues. Trimming cost V 5 bases and J 8 bases, with 16 bases left between them. The V gene's germline CDR1 is GTSNPN and CDR2 SVGIG (reference sequence). CDR3: CAWDRQDGEPQHF. The CDR3 DNA reads as TGTGCCTGGGACCGACAGGATGGCGAGCCCCAGCATTTT.